Each of the 23 T cell receptor beta chains below was sequenced from the same sample in a study of Graves' ophthalmopathy and Graves' hyperthyroidism (dated by TCRdb to 2017 to 2018). The sample was run on an Illumina HiSeq 2000. TCR beta CDR3 regions were amplified from RNA transcripts for repertoire sequencing. HTBI primers and the Qiagen OneStep RT-PCR kit were used in a first-round RT-PCR, which was followed by a second-round multiplex PCR, size selection and purification. TCRdb reanalyzed the raw reads on its own, using fastp at Q25 for trimming and MiXCR for clone calling, and kept in-frame beta chains. Each entry merges the rows of one CDR3 protein and shows their most common DNA and genes. The sample table holds around 590,000 distinct CDR3 sequences, of which approximately 37% were seen once. The ten biggest clones cover roughly 4.5% of the sample. Sequencing was performed on peripheral blood or thyroid tissue (not recorded which). Receptor source: an adult man with Graves' hyperthyroidism.

The chain uses TRBV29-1 and TRBJ1-4; 8 bases fit TRBD1. The J segment lost 5 bases and the V segment lost 4 bases, leaving 3 bases of the junction unmatched. The CDR3 has 13 amino acids. Per germline, CDR1 SQVTM and CDR2 ANQGSEA. The CDR3 region is CSVARTGNEKLFF. The CDR3 nucleotides are TGCAGCGTTGCGAGGACAGGGAATGAAAAACTGTTTTTT.

This clonotype was counted a few times. Here the CDR3 DNA reads TGCGCCAGCAGCCAAGATCCCCAGGGTACCGGGGAGCTGTTTTTT. Its protein product is CASSQDPQGTGELFF. V gene TRBV4-1 combines with J gene TRBJ2-2; tentative D call: TRBD1 (5 bases). CDR3 length equals 15 residues. Germline V gene lookup returns CDR1 MGHRA and CDR2 YSYEKL. Trimming shortened V by 0 bases and J by 5 bases, and 10 bases separated the two germline ends.

The V call is TRBV7-4, the J call TRBJ2-7; 9 bases match TRBD2. The J call may be wrong; the DNA end is better matched by TRBJ2-1. This CDR3 spans 13 amino acids. Looked up from germline, CDR1 is SGHVT and CDR2 is SQSDAQ. The CDR3 bases are TGTGCCAGCAGCTTAATTAGCGGGGGTGAGCAGTTCTTC. Its protein is CASSLISGGEQFF.

This clonotype was seen ten or more times. This rearrangement joins TRBV4-1 to TRBJ1-1; D unresolved. Germline V CDR1 and CDR2: MGHRA, YSYEKL. V lost 4 bases and J 1 base, leaving 13 bases between the germline ends. The CDR3 length is 15 residues. CDR3 sequence (DNA): TGCGCCAGCAGCCTACGCAGGACGGGGAACACTGAAGCTTTCTTT. It codes for CASSLRRTGNTEAFF.

This clonotype was counted many times. This chain links TRBV4-1 with TRBJ1-1; a possible D gene is TRBD1 (5 bases). The CDR3 sequence is 14 residues long. CDR1 and CDR2 from the germline V gene are MGHRA and YSYEKL. V lost 2 bases to trimming and J lost 1 base, with 8 bases between them. The CDR3 spells CASSQPTANTEAFF. The CDR3 DNA reads as TGCGCCAGCAGCCAACCGACAGCGAACACTGAAGCTTTCTTT.

The count of this clonotype is one. The chain joins TRBV20-1 to TRBJ1-5; D may be TRBD1 (5 bases). This CDR3 contains 12 residues. Germline loops: CDR1 DFQATT, CDR2 SNEGSKA (reference sequence). V lost 6 bases and J 9 bases, leaving 15 bases between the germline ends. CDR3 in amino acids: CSARTLDLPQHF. The CDR3 DNA reads as TGCAGTGCGAGGACACTAGATCTGCCCCAGCATTTT.

This chain joins TRBV11-2 and TRBJ2-3; 9 bases line up with TRBD1. Trimming at V came to 5 bases and at J to 4 bases, leaving 7 bases not matched to a gene. The CDR3 length is 15 residues. Germline CDR1 is SGHAT and CDR2 is FQNNGV. In nucleotides, the CDR3 is TGTGCCAGCAGCAACGAGGGACAGGGATCAGATACGCAGTATTTT. It specifies CASSNEGQGSDTQYF.

Notes on this clonotype: Germline and junction disagree at one end, which may indicate a read error. The chain is built from TRBV7-7 and TRBJ2-5; 11 nucleotides agree with TRBD2. The germline CDR1 and CDR2 sequences are SSHAT and FNYEAQ (reference sequence). The CDR3 extends over 14 amino acids. The CDR3 region has the DNA TGTGCTAGCAGCTCGGGACTAGCGGAAGAGACCCAGTACTTC. The encoded protein is CASSSGLAEETQYF. The full variable domain, with the rest looked up from reference TRBV7-7 and TRBJ2-5, is GAGVSQSPRYKVTKRGQDVTLRCDPISSHATLYWYQQALGQGPEFLTYFNYEAQPDKSGLPSDRFSAERPEGSISTLTIQRTEQRDSAMYRCASSSGLAEETQYFGPGTRLLVL.

In this sample, this clonotype turned up many times. J is TRBJ2-7 and V is TRBV20-1; a possible D gene is TRBD1 (5 bases). CDR3 length: 14 residues. V lost 0 bases and J 3 bases, leaving 12 bases between the germline ends. CDR1 and CDR2 from the germline V gene are DFQATT and SNEGSKA (reference sequence). CDR3 nucleotide sequence: TGCAGTGCTAGAGATCCGCCGGACATCTACGAGCAGTACTTC. The encoded protein is CSARDPPDIYEQYF.

Notes on this clonotype: The conserved phenylalanine or tryptophan normally closing the CDR3 is absent here, so this likely arose from a read error. The DNA is omitted, as the CDR3 cannot be located on it reliably, and the CDR3 follows TCRdb's listing. The rearrangement uses TRBV7-3 and TRBJ2-6; the tabulated D call, TRBD2, remains unverified against the DNA. Termini included, the CDR3 measures 9 amino acids. Germline-derived CDR1 and CDR2 are SGHTA and FQGTGA. This CDR3 reads CASRAGGRT.

Remarks on this clonotype: This may arise from a read error, as a much more abundant clone is one base away. The chain combines TRBV5-4 with TRBJ2-5; 14 bases are shared with TRBD2. The germline gives CDR1 SGHNT, CDR2 YYREEE (reference sequence). J gave up 3 bases and V 4 bases, and 5 bases lay outside the gene matches. CDR3 size: 16 residues. The CDR3 region is CASSLRLAGGEETQYF. DNA of the CDR3: TGTGCCAGCAGCCTCAGACTAGCGGGGGGGGAAGAGACCCAGTACTTC.

With regard to this clonotype: The conserved final phenylalanine or tryptophan is absent from the CDR3, which likely points to a read error. The DNA is omitted, as the CDR3 cannot be located on it reliably, and the CDR3 follows TCRdb's listing. This CDR3 is CSARDHDS. The chain links TRBV20-1 to TRBJ2-6. 8 amino acids form the CDR3, both terminal residues included. Per germline, CDR1 DFQATT and CDR2 SNEGSKA (reference sequence).

This clonotype has at least ten counts. The chain joins TRBV29-1 to TRBJ2-5; D not certain. The ends were cut back, 7 bases at V and 0 bases at J, with 9 bases in the middle. The CDR3 spans 12 residues. CDR1 and CDR2 (germline): SQVTM, ANQGSEA. CDR3 residues: CSERWDQETQYF. The CDR3 DNA reads TGCAGCGAACGCTGGGACCAAGAGACCCAGTACTTC.

This chain connects TRBV5-6 to TRBJ2-1; D possibly corresponds to TRBD1 (5 bases). Germline lookup yields CDR1 SGHDT and CDR2 YYEEEE. V lost 0 bases, J lost 3 bases, and 10 bases lay in between. The CDR3 runs to 15 residues. The CDR3 spells CASSLDPGNYNEQFF. CDR3 sequence (DNA): TGTGCCAGCAGCTTGGATCCAGGGAACTACAATGAGCAGTTCTTC.

The V gene is TRBV29-1, the J gene TRBJ2-1; 8 nucleotides align to TRBD2. V dropped 4 bases and J dropped 6; count of bases not matched to a gene: 8. Germline-derived CDR1 and CDR2 are SQVTM and ANQGSEA. This CDR3 is built from 14 residues. The CDR3 DNA reads TGCAGCGTTGGTGTACTAGCGGCAAGCAATGAGCAGTTCTTC. This sequence encodes CSVGVLAASNEQFF.

The V call is TRBV7-2, the J call TRBJ2-5; D is possibly TRBD2 (6 bases). CDR1 is SGHTA and CDR2 is FQGNSA in the germline V gene. The CDR3 is 15 residues long. Trimming stripped 8 bases from V and 0 bases from J, with 16 bases between. CDR3 in DNA: TGTGCCAGCGGACTATGGGACTCAAACCAAGAGACCCAGTACTTC. Amino acid sequence: CASGLWDSNQETQYF. Together with reference TRBV7-2 and TRBJ2-5, the CDR3 gives the full variable domain: GAGVSQSPSNKVTEKGKDVELRCDPISGHTALYWYRQSLGQGLEFLIYFQGNSAPDKSGLPSDRFSAERTGGSVSTLTIQRTQQEDSAVYLCASGLWDSNQETQYFGPGTRLLVL.

In its sample, this clonotype was seen once. The chain uses TRBV7-3 and TRBJ1-6; 9 bases agree with TRBD1. Per the germline V gene, CDR1 is SGHTA and CDR2 is FQGTGA. V gave up 4 bases and J gave up 10 bases; unmatched junction bases: 8. This CDR3 is 15 amino acids long. CDR3 sequence: CASSSLQGAGSPLHF. The CDR3 DNA follows: TGTGCCAGCAGCTCCCTACAGGGGGCTGGATCACCCCTCCACTTT.

This clonotype is a singleton in its sample. V is TRBV10-3 and J is TRBJ1-5, with 9 bases aligning to TRBD1. The V gene end was trimmed by 3 bases and the J gene end by 7 bases; junction bases not matched to a gene: 7. Germline lookup yields CDR1 ENHRY and CDR2 SYGVKD. The CDR3 sequence is 15 residues long. CDR3 loop: CAISETGTGIQPQHF. CDR3 coding DNA: TGTGCCATCAGTGAAACAGGGACAGGGATCCAGCCCCAGCATTTT.

J is TRBJ2-5 and V is TRBV7-9; 7 bases align to TRBD2. V was clipped by 3 bases and J by 5 bases; unmatched bases: 9. CDR1 and CDR2 from the germline V gene are SEHNR and FQNEAQ (reference sequence). The CDR3 consists of 15 residues. The CDR3 nucleotides are TGTGCCAGCAGCTTCGATGGCGGGGGATACGAGACCCAGTACTTC. Its protein is CASSFDGGGYETQYF.

This clonotype turned up a few times. The CDR3 is CASSPRTLIYEQYF. The DNA for the CDR3 is TGTGCCAGCAGTCCTCGGACACTAATCTACGAGCAGTACTTC. The chain has TRBV28 and TRBJ2-7; weak D call: TRBD1 (5 bases). This CDR3 comprises 14 residues. Trimming left V 5 bases short and J 3 bases short, with 14 bases between. Germline CDR1 MDHEN, CDR2 SYDVKM.

The chain has TRBV18 and TRBJ2-2; D not certain. The CDR3 covers 12 residues. Germline CDR1 KGHSH, CDR2 LQKENI. The germline V and J ends were trimmed by 3 bases and 7 bases, with 6 bases remaining between them. This CDR3 is CASSPYLGELFF. In DNA form, the CDR3 reads TGTGCCAGCTCACCGTACCTCGGGGAGCTGTTTTTT.

The V call is TRBV7-9, the J call TRBJ1-1, with a tentative D call TRBD1 (5 bases). This CDR3 comprises 13 residues. CDR1 SEHNR and CDR2 FQNEAQ come from the germline V gene (reference sequence). The V end was cut by 5 bases, the J end by 6 bases, with 13 bases between. CDR3 residues: CASSRQGSAEAFF. CDR3 sequence (DNA): TGTGCCAGCAGCCGTCAGGGTAGCGCTGAAGCTTTCTTT.

As for this clonotype: Since a much larger clone is just one base distant, this may be a read error. The conserved final phenylalanine or tryptophan is absent from the CDR3, which likely points to a read error. Here the CDR3 reads CASMPLFNTEAFL. The DNA for the CDR3 is TGTGCCAGCATGCCCCTTTTCAACACTGAAGCTTTCCTT. V and J are TRBV6-1 and TRBJ1-1; D not certain. Germline V gene lookup returns CDR1 MNHNS and CDR2 SASEGT. Trimming shortened V by 7 bases and J by 2 bases, and 11 bases separated the two germline ends. The length of the CDR3 is 13 residues.